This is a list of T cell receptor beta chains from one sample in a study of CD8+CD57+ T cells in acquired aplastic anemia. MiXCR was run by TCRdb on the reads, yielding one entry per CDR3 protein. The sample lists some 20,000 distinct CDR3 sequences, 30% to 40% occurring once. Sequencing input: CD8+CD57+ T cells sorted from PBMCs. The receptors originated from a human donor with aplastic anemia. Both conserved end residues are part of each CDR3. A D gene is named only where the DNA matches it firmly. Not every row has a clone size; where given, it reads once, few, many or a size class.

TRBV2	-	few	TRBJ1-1	CASIFRVLNTEAFF	TGTGCCAGCATTTTCAGGGTATTGAACACTGAAGCTTTCTTT
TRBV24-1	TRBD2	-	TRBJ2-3	CATSDFSRTSGTDTQYF	TGTGCCACCAGTGATTTCTCTCGGACTAGCGGCACAGATACGCAGTATTTT
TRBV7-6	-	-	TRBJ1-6	CASSSGSGTQSPLHF	TGTGCCAGCAGCTCCGGCTCCGGGACGCAATCACCCCTCCACTTT
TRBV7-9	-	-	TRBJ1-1	CASSLAVATEAFF	TGTGCCAGCAGCTTAGCGGTGGCAACTGAAGCTTTCTTT
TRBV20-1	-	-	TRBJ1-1	CSARSELAELGNTEAFF	TGCAGTGCTAGATCTGAACTAGCGGAATTAGGGAACACTGAAGCTTTCTTT
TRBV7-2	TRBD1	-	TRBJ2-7	CASSLALGDRAYEQYF	TGTGCCAGCAGCTTAGCGCTTGGGGACAGGGCCTACGAGCAGTACTTC
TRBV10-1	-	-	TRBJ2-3	CASSESRDRYLLDTQYF	TGCGCCAGCAGTGAGTCGAGAGACCGTTATCTCCTAGATACGCAGTATTTT
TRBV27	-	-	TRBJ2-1	CASSLTYETASCNEQFF	TGTGCCAGCAGTTTAACTTACGAGACAGCCTCCTGCAATGAGCAGTTCTTC
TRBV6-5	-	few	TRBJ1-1	CASSVGRSKTEAFF	TGTGCCAGCAGCGTAGGGCGGTCAAAGACTGAAGCTTTCTTT
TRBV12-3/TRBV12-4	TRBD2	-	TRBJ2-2	CASSVGGGASGELFF	TGTGCCAGCAGTGTTGGCGGGGGGGCGTCCGGGGAGCTGTTTTTT
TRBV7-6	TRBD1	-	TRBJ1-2	CASSLEAGGLSGYTF	TGTGCCAGCAGCTTAGAAGCAGGGGGCCTGAGCGGCTACACCTTC
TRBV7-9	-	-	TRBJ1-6	CASSLDSTRDSPLHF	TGTGCCAGCAGCCTCGACAGCACCCGGGATTCACCCCTCCACTTT
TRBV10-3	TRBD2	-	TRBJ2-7	CASTPGLAGGRYEQYF	TGTGCCAGCACCCCGGGACTAGCGGGGGGGCGCTACGAGCAGTACTTC
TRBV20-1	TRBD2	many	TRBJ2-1	CSARERGGTYEQFF	TGCAGTGCAAGAGAGCGGGGGGGAACCTACGAGCAGTTCTTC
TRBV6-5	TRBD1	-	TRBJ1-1	CASSEGQDTEAFF	TGTGCCAGCAGTGAGGGACAGGACACTGAAGCTTTCTTT
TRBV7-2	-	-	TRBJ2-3	CASSLLGSADTQYF	TGTGCCAGCAGCTTACTTGGAAGTGCAGATACGCAGTATTTT
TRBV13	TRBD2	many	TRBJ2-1	CASNPRLAGGREQFF	TGTGCCAGCAACCCGAGACTAGCGGGAGGACGCGAGCAGTTCTTC